This T cell receptor (beta chain) was sequenced for a study of patients and donors after allogeneic stem cell transplantation. MiXCR, applied by TCRdb to the RT-PCR reads, yields one record per CDR3 protein. This sample yields approximately 200,000 distinct CDR3 sequences, of which 14% are seen a single time; 9.5% to 13% belongs to the top ten. This receptor was taken from a human donor who was either an allogeneic HSCT recipient or a stem cell or donor lymphocyte infusion donor (not recorded which). It is not recorded whose cells these are; they may come from a transplant donor. Material for sequencing was blood, either unsorted or a sorted T cell fraction (not recorded which).

Here the CDR3 DNA reads TGCGCCAGCAGCCAAGAGAACCGGGAGCCTGAAAAACTGTTTTTT. Translating it yields CASSQENREPEKLFF. The J gene is TRBJ1-4, the V gene TRBV4-1; D not certain. Trimming shortened V by 0 bases and J by 7 bases, and 12 bases separated the two germline ends. This CDR3 is built from 15 residues. Germline V gives CDR1 MGHRA, CDR2 YSYEKL.